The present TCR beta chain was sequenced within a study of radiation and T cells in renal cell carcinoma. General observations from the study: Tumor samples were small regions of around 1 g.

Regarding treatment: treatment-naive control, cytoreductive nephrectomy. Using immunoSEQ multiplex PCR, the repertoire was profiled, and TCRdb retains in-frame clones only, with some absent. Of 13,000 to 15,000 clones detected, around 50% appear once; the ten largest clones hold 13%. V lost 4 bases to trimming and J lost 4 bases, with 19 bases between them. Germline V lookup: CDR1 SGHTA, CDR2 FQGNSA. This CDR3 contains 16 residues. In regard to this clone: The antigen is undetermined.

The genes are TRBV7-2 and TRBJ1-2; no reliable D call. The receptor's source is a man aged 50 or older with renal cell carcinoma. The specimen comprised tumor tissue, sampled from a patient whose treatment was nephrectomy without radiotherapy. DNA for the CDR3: TGTGCCAGCAGCTCGCGAGTTTCGGGGAGCGGCTATGGCTACACCTTC. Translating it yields CASSSRVSGSGYGYTF.